This section outlines one T cell receptor beta chain sequence together with its context. The V gene's germline CDR1 is GTSNPN and CDR2 SVGIG (reference sequence). J was trimmed by 7 bases and V by 4 bases; bases with no gene match: 10. This CDR3 has 15 residues. In the authors' workflow: How many nucleated cells were present was estimated from reference gene primer amplification. Only in-frame clones appear in the TCRdb table, and some are missing; sequencing was by immunoSEQ multiplex PCR. That table furnishes V, J and clone size, whereas the DNA furnished D and trimming. This sample has under 300,000 clones; roughly 89% occur once, and the top ten carry around 4.6%. The data belong to a study of blood T cell repertoires in COVID-19. Study details: Specimens from acute and convalescent COVID-19 originated in the United States, Italy and Spain. The cDNA or gDNA used as material had been derived from T cells, B-cell-depleted T cells, or PBMCs.

The source is a woman between 40 and 50 years old who had recovered from COVID-19. The chain links TRBV30 to TRBJ1-2; 12 bases are a match to TRBD1. The sample taken for sequencing was peripheral blood. CDR3 sequence reads: CAWTRGGQGAFGYTF. The CDR3 DNA follows: TGTGCCTGGACCCGGGGGGGACAGGGGGCTTTTGGCTACACCTTC.